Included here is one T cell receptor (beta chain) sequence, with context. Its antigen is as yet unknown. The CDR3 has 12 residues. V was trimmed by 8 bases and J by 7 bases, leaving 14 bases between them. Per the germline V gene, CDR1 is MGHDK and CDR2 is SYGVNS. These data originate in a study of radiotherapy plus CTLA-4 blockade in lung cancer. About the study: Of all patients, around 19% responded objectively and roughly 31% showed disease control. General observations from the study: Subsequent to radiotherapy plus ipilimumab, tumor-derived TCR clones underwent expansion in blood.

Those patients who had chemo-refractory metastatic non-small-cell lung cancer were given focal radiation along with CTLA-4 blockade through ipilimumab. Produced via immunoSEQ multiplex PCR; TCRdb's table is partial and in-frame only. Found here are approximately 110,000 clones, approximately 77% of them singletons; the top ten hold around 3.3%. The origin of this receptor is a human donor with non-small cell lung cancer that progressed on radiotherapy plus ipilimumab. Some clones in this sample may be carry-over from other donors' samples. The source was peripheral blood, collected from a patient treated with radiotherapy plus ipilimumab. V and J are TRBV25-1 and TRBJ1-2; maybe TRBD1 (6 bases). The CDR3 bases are TGTGCCAGCTCCCCAGAGGGGGGTGGCTACACCTTC. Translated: CASSPEGGGYTF.